These 9 T cell receptor beta chains were sequenced from one sample in a study of cytomegalovirus exposure and HLA in healthy donors. Amplification used 60 Vbeta primers and 13 Jbeta primers. The protocol was immunoSEQ multiplex PCR, while the TCRdb copy is restricted to in-frame clones and leaves out a portion. The sample comprises roughly 180,000 clones, about 9.4% of which are singletons, and 1% to 1.5% rests with the top ten. The material sequenced was PBMCs. All receptors come from a woman aged 30 to 39 in good health and CMV-seropositive.

The table lists this clone with a few counts. The chain recombines TRBV10-1 with TRBJ2-5, with D tentatively TRBD1 (5 bases). Germline lookup yields CDR1 WNHNN and CDR2 SYGVQD (reference sequence). V was pared by 5 bases and J by 5 bases, with 12 bases between. The CDR3 length is 13 residues. The CDR3: CASSPDMRETQYF. CDR3 sequence (DNA): TGCGCCAGCAGTCCGGACATGCGGGAGACCCAGTACTTC.

This clone showed up just a few times. This chain links TRBV4-1 with TRBJ2-7; D ambiguous. Germline V gives CDR1 MGHRA, CDR2 YSYEKL. The CDR3 covers 17 residues. V lost 1 base, J lost 4 bases, and 20 bases lay in between. CDR3 sequence reads: CASSQGSALDKAYEQYF. The CDR3 DNA reads as TGCGCCAGCAGCCAAGGTTCGGCGCTGGATAAAGCGTACGAGCAGTACTTC.

The chain has TRBV7-9 and TRBJ2-7; TRBD2 might be the D (5 bases). CDR1 and CDR2 (germline): SEHNR, FQNEAQ (reference sequence). The CDR3 has 11 amino acids. The V gene lost 3 bases and the J gene lost 5 bases, with 5 bases spanning the gap. For the CDR3, the DNA is TGTGCCAGCAGCTTTAGCGACGAGCAGTACTTC. It encodes CASSFSDEQYF. Combining the CDR3 with reference TRBV7-9 and TRBJ2-7 gives the whole variable domain DTGVSQNPRHKITKRGQNVTFRCDPISEHNRLYWYRQTLGQGPEFLTYFQNEAQLEKSRLLSDRFSAERPKGSFSTLEIQRTEQGDSAMYLCASSFSDEQYFGPGTRLTVT.

A few counts support this clone. The chain is built from TRBV19 and TRBJ2-7; D gene ambiguous. V lost 3 bases, J lost 5 bases, and 11 bases lay in between. Germline values: CDR1 LNHDA, CDR2 SQIVND (reference sequence). The CDR3 is made up of 13 amino acids. The CDR3 nucleotides are TGTGCCAGTAGTATCCAGGTTCGTGACGAGCAGTACTTC. It translates to CASSIQVRDEQYF.

The sample holds a few counts of this clone. The chain combines TRBV13 with TRBJ1-3, with D maybe TRBD1 (5 bases). This CDR3 has 14 residues. Germline lookup yields CDR1 PRHDT and CDR2 FYEKMQ (reference sequence). V was shortened by 6 bases and J by 0 bases, with 9 bases between the two germline ends. The CDR3 protein is CASRTGNSGNTIYF. In DNA, the CDR3 is TGTGCCAGCAGAACAGGCAACTCTGGAAACACCATATATTTT.

This clone was seen only a few times. CDR3: CATFRGQGPNYGYTF. CDR3 nucleotide sequence: TGTGCCACCTTTAGGGGCCAAGGCCCTAACTATGGCTACACCTTC. The gene calls are TRBV11-2 and TRBJ1-2; TRBD1 might be the D (5 bases). Per germline, CDR1 SGHAT and CDR2 FQNNGV. V was pared by 10 bases and J by 0 bases, with 18 bases between. The CDR3 is 15 amino acids.

This rearrangement joins TRBV9 to TRBJ1-1; D not resolved. Germline lookup yields CDR1 SGDLS and CDR2 YYNGEE. V was trimmed by 3 bases and J by 5 bases, leaving 14 bases between them. There are 14 residues in the CDR3. For the CDR3, the DNA is TGTGCCAGCAGCGAAACGGACGGGAGGACTGAAGCTTTCTTT. The encoded protein is CASSETDGRTEAFF.

This clone has a handful of counts. The chain employs TRBV2 and TRBJ2-7; D unclear. CDR1 and CDR2 (germline): SNHLY, FYNNEI. Trimming removed 7 bases at V and 6 bases at J, with 10 bases between. The CDR3 length is 11 residues. The CDR3 region is CASKRAGEQYF. The CDR3 DNA follows: TGTGCCAGCAAGAGAGCTGGCGAGCAGTACTTC.

The chain uses TRBV5-6 and TRBJ2-1; TRBD2 agrees at 7 bases. The length of the CDR3 is 15 residues. From germline, CDR1 is SGHDT and CDR2 YYEEEE. V shed 5 bases and J 7 bases; nucleotides not matched to a gene: 12. CDR3 bases: TGTGCCAGCAGATGGGCGGGAGAAAGGTGGAATGAGCAGTTCTTC. Residues: CASRWAGERWNEQFF.